This TCR beta chain was documented in a study of response to subunit inactivated influenza vaccine. This clonotype was seen a few times. Its antigen is undetermined. TCRdb re-called the RT-PCR reads with MiXCR, one entry per CDR3 protein. The data contain about 700,000 distinct CDR3 sequences, around 13% of them seen just once; the ten biggest clones take up about 7.6%. Findings and caveats of the study: After each seasonal influenza vaccination, few new T cells are recruited, the authors suggested.

V lost 5 bases to trimming and J lost 6 bases, with 16 bases between them. Germline V CDR1 and CDR2: ENHRY, SYGVKD. The CDR3 contains 15 residues. This receptor was identified in a man aged 50-60 years who received an inactivated influenza vaccine. The sample in question was PBMCs from blood, obtained approximately 15 days before vaccination. This chain joins TRBV10-3 and TRBJ2-2; perhaps TRBD1 as D (6 bases). The CDR3 sequence: CAISSGTPSSGELFF. CDR3 DNA: TGTGCCATCAGTTCCGGGACACCCTCTTCCGGGGAGCTGTTTTTT.